This T cell receptor (beta chain) derives from a study of cytomegalovirus exposure and HLA in healthy donors. Primers for the PCR totalled 60 Vbeta and 13 Jbeta. Sequenced by immunoSEQ multiplex PCR; TCRdb stores in-frame clones only, minus some. The sample consists of some 150,000 clones, around four fifths of them appearing once. The germline V gene has CDR1 SNHLY and CDR2 FYNNEI. The V and J ends lost 8 bases and 1 base respectively, with 15 bases between them. This CDR3 spans 16 amino acids. With respect to this clone: As yet, its antigen is unknown.

Findings and limits, study-wide: Only CMV serostatus was available as immune exposure information.

V is TRBV2 and J is TRBJ2-6, with D possibly matching TRBD2 (7 bases). The clonotype was recovered from a woman in her forties or fifties in good health and CMV-seronegative. The sequenced material came from PBMCs. CDR3 region: CASGGGRPSGANVLTF. The CDR3 DNA reads TGTGCCAGCGGGGGGGGGCGCCCTTCTGGGGCCAACGTCCTGACTTTC. Full variable domain (remainder filled in from reference TRBV2 and TRBJ2-6): EPEVTQTPSHQVTQMGQEVILRCVPISNHLYFYWYRQILGQKVEFLVSFYNNEISEKSEIFDDQFSVERPDGSNFTLKIRSTKLEDSAMYFCASGGGRPSGANVLTFGAGSRLTVL.